These 2 T cell receptor beta chains share one sample of origin, sequenced in a study of glioma-infiltrating T cells after dendritic cell vaccination. Regarding time point: after dendritic cell vaccination, including at tumor progression/relapse. Dendritic cells derived from monocytes and pulsed with autologous tumor lysate formed the vaccine. The assay was immunoSEQ multiplex PCR, and TCRdb's table has in-frame clones only and misses some. This table holds 2,500 to 3,000 clones, around 85% found once. The sample consisted of tumor tissue, taken after dendritic cell vaccination. These receptors all stem from a human donor with glioblastoma.

This clone occurred a few times. The chain has TRBV2 and TRBJ2-6, with 8 bases aligning to TRBD1. The CDR3 extends over 17 amino acids. Germline V gene data show CDR1 as SNHLY and CDR2 as FYNNEI. J lost 1 base, V lost 3 bases, and 5 bases had no gene match. The CDR3 here is CASSETQGGSGANVLTF. DNA for the CDR3: TGTGCCAGCAGTGAGACACAGGGGGGTTCTGGGGCCAACGTCCTGACTTTC.

This chain links TRBV11-2 with TRBJ2-7; TRBD2 aligns across 8 bases. Germline loops: CDR1 SGHAT, CDR2 FQNNGV. The V gene end was trimmed by 0 bases and the J gene end by 2 bases; junction bases not matched to a gene: 9. This CDR3 contains 17 residues. CDR3 in amino acids: CASSLDFRAGVTYEQYF. CDR3 nucleotides: TGTGCCAGCAGCTTAGATTTCAGAGCGGGGGTGACCTACGAGCAGTACTTC.